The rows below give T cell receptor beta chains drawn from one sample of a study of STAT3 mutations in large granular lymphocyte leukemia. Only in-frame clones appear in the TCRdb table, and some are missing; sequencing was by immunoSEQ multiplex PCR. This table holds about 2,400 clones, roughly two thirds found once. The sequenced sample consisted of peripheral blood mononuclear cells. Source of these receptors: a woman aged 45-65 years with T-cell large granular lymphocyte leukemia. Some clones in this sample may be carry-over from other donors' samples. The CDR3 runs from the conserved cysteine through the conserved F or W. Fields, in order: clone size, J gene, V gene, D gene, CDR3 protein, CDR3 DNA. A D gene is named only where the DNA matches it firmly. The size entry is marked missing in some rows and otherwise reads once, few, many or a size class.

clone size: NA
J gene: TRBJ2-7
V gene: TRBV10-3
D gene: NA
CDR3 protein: CATRDQTYEQYF
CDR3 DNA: TGTGCCACCAGGGACCAAACCTACGAGCAGTACTTC

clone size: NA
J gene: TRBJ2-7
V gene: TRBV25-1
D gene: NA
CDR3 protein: CASSEFRGSYEQYF
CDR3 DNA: TGTGCCAGCAGTGAATTTAGGGGTTCCTACGAGCAGTACTTC

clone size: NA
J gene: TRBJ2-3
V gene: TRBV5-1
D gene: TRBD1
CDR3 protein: CASSLAFRGQGRDTQYF
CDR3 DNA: TGCGCCAGCAGCTTGGCCTTCCGGGGACAGGGTAGAGATACGCAGTATTTT

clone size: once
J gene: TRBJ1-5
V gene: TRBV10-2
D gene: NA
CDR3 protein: CASKLSSNQPQHF
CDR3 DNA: TGCGCCAGCAAACTGAGTAGCAATCAGCCCCAGCATTTT

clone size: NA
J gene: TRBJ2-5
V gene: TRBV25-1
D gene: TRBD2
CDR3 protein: CASSDTSGRAKTQYF
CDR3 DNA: TGTGCCAGCAGTGATACTAGCGGGAGGGCTAAGACCCAGTACTTC

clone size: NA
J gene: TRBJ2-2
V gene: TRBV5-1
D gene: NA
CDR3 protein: CASSLRTNTGELFF
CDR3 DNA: TGCGCCAGCAGCCTCCGGACGAACACCGGGGAGCTGTTTTTT

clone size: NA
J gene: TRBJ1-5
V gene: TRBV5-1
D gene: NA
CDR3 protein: CASSPHGGHDQPQHF
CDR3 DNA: TGCGCCAGCAGCCCTCACGGGGGCCACGATCAGCCCCAGCATTTT

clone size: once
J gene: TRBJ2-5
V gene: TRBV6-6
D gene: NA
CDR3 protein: CASSYTGTETQYF
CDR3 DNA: TGTGCCAGCAGTTACACAGGGACGGAGACCCAGTACTTC

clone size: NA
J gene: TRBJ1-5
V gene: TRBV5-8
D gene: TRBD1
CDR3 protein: CASSHRGTGGNQPQHF
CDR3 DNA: TGTGCCAGCAGCCATAGAGGGACAGGGGGCAATCAGCCCCAGCATTTT

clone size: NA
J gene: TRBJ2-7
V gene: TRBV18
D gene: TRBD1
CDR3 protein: CASSPIAGQGFYYEQYF
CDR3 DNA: TGTGCCAGCTCTCCCATTGCGGGACAGGGATTTTACTACGAGCAGTACTTC

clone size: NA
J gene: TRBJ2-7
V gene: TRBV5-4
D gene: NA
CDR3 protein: CASSRNGAHTYEQYF
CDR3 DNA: TGTGCCAGCAGCCGAAACGGAGCCCACACCTACGAGCAGTACTTC

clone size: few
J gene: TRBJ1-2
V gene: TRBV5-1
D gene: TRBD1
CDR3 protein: CASSSRLPGQVDYGYTF
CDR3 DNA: TGCGCCAGCAGCTCTAGACTACCGGGACAGGTCGACTATGGCTACACCTTC

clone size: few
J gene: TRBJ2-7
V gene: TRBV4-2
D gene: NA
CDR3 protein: CASSQEYRSSGTRDEQYF
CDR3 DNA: TGTGCCAGCAGCCAAGAATACCGTTCATCCGGGACAAGGGACGAGCAGTACTTC

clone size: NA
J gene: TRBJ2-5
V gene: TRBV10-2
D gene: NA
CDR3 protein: CASSENRAGETQYF
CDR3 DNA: TGCGCCAGCAGTGAGAATAGGGCGGGAGAGACCCAGTACTTC

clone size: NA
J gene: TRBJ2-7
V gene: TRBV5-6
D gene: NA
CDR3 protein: CASSFGRASYEQYF
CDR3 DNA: TGTGCCAGCAGCTTCGGCAGGGCCTCCTACGAGCAGTACTTC

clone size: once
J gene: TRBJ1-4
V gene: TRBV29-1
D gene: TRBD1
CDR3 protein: CSVDLGQANEKLFF
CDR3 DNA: TGCAGCGTTGATTTGGGACAGGCTAATGAAAAACTGTTTTTT

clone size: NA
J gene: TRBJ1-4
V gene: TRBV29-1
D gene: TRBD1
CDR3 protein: CSARTGPGEKLFF
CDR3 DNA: TGCAGCGCCCGGACAGGGCCTGGTGAAAAACTGTTTTTT

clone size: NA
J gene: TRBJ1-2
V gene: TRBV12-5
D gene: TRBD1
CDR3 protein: CASGLPGQYEYGYTF
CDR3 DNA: TGTGCTAGTGGTTTACCGGGACAGTATGAGTATGGCTACACCTTC

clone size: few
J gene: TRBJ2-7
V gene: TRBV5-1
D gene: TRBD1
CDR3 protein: CASSLEGQGAASYEQYF
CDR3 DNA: TGCGCCAGCAGCTTGGAGGGGCAGGGGGCTGCGTCCTACGAGCAGTACTTC

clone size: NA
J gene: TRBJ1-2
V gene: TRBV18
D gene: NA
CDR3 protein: CASSPLGYGYTF
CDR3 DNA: TGTGCCAGCTCACCACTGGGCTATGGCTACACCTTC

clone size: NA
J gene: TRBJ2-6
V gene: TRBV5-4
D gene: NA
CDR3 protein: CASSYGSAANVLTF
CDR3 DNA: TGTGCCAGCTCCTATGGGTCTGCGGCCAACGTCCTGACTTTC

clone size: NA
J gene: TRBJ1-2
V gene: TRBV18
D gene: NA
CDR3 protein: CASSPSGGNYGYTF
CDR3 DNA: TGTGCCAGCTCACCCTCTGGAGGGAACTATGGCTACACCTTC

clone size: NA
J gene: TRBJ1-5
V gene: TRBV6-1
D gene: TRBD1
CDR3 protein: CASIRQGPKQPQHF
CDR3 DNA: TGTGCCAGCATTAGACAGGGGCCGAAACAGCCCCAGCATTTT

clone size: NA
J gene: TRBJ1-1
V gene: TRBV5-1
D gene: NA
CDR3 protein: CASSSPGRLNTEAFF
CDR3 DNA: TGCGCCAGCAGCTCACCGGGACGGCTGAACACTGAAGCTTTCTTT

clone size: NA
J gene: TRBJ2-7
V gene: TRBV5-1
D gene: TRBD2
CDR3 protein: CASSRGDRGISYEQYF
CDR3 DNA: TGCGCCAGCAGCCGGGGGGATAGGGGAATCTCCTACGAGCAGTACTTC

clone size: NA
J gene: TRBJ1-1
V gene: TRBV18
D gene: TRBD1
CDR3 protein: CASSFGQGGTTEAFF
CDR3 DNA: TGTGCCAGCTCATTCGGACAGGGTGGCACCACTGAAGCTTTCTTT

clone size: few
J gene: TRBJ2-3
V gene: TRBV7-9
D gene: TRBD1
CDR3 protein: CASMTGFTDTQYF
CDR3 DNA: TGTGCCTCTATGACAGGGTTTACAGATACGCAGTATTTT

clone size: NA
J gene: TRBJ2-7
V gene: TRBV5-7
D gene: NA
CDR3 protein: CASSFSRDIAYEQYF
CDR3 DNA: TGTGCCAGCAGCTTCAGCCGGGACATAGCCTACGAGCAGTACTTC

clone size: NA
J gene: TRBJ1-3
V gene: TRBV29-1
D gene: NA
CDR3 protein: CSAMGWSGNTIYF
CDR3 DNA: TGCAGCGCGATGGGGTGGAGTGGAAACACCATATATTTT

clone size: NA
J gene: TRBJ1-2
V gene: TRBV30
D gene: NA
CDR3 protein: CAWSRGTSNYGYTF
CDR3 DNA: TGTGCCTGGAGTCGAGGCACTAGCAACTATGGCTACACCTTC

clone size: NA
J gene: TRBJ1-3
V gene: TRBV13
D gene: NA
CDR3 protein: CASSSATGGNTIYF
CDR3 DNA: TGTGCCAGCAGCTCAGCGACGGGAGGAAACACCATATATTTT

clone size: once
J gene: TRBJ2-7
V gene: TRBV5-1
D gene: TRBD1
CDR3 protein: CPPAGGRGLGEQYF
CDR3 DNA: TGCCCTCCAGCTGGTGGCAGGGGGCTGGGCGAGCAGTACTTC

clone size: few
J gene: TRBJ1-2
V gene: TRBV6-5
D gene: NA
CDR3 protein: CASSQGPFYGYTF
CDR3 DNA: TGTGCCAGCAGCCAGGGACCCTTCTATGGCTACACCTTC

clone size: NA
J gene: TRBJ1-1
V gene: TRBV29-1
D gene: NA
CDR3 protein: CSVEDMGEKTEAFF
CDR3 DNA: TGCAGCGTTGAAGACATGGGGGAGAAGACTGAAGCTTTCTTT

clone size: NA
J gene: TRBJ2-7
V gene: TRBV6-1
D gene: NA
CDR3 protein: CASSEGREQYF
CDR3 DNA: TGTGCCAGCAGTGAAGGGAGAGAGCAGTACTTC

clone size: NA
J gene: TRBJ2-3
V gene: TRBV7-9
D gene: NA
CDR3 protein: CASSLRDGIADTQYF
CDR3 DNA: TGTGCCAGCAGCTTAAGGGACGGTATAGCAGATACGCAGTATTTT

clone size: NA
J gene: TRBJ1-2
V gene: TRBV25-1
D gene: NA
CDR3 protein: CASSESGRLDGYTF
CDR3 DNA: TGTGCCAGCAGTGAATCCGGGAGGTTGGACGGCTACACCTTC

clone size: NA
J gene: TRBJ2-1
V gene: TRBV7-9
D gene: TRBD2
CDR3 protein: CASSDLAGMLGRQFF
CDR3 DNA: TGTGCCAGCAGCGACCTAGCGGGTATGCTCGGTCGGCAGTTCTTC

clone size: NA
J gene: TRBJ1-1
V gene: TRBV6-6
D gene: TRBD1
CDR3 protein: CACEGGQGVLNTEAFF
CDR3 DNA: TGTGCCTGTGAGGGAGGACAGGGGGTTTTGAACACTGAAGCTTTCTTT

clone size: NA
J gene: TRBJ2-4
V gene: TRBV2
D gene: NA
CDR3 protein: CASSDSGRGNIQYF
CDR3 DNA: TGTGCCAGCAGTGATTCTGGGCGGGGAAACATTCAGTACTTC

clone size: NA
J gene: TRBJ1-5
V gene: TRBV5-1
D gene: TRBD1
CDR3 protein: CASSMGQNNQPQHF
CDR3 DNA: TGCGCCAGCAGTATGGGACAGAACAATCAGCCCCAGCATTTT

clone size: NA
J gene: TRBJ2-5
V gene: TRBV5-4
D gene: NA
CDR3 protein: CASSSRDQETQYF
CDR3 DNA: TGTGCCAGCAGCTCCCGGGACCAAGAGACCCAGTACTTC